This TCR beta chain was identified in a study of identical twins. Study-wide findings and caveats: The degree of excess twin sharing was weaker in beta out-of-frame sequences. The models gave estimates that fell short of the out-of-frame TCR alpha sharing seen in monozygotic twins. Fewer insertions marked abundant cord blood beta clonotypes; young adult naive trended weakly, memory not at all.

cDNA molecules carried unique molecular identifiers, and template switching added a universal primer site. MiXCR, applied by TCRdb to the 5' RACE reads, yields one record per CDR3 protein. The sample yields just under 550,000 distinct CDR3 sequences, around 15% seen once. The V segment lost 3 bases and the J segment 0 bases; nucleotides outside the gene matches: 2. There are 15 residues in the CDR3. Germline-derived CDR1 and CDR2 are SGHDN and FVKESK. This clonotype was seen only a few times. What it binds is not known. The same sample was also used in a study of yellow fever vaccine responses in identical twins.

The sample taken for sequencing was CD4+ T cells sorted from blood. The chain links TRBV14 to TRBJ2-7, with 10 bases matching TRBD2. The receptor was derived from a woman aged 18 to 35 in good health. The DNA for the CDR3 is TGTGCCAGCAGCCATGGGACTAGCGTCTCCTACGAGCAGTACTTC. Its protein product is CASSHGTSVSYEQYF.